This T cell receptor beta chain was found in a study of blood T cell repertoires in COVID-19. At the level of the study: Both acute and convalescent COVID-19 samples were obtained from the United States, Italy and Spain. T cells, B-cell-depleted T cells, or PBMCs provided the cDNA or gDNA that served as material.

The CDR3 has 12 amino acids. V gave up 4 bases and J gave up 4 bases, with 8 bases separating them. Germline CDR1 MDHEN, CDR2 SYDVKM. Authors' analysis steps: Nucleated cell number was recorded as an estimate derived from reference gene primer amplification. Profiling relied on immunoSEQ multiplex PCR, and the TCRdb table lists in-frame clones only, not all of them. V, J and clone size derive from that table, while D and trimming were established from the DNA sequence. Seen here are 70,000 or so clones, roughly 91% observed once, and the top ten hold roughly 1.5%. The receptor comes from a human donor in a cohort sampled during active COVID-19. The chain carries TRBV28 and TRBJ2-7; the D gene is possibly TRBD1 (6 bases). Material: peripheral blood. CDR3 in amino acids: CASSSGVYEQYF. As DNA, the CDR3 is TGTGCCAGCAGTTCAGGGGTTTACGAGCAGTACTTC. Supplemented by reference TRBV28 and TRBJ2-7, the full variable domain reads DVKVTQSSRYLVKRTGEKVFLECVQDMDHENMFWYRQDPGLGLRLIYFSYDVKMKEKGDIPEGYSVSREKKERFSLILESASTNQTSMYLCASSSGVYEQYFGPGTRLTVT.